Below are 32 T cell receptor beta chains sequenced from a single sample in a study of cytotoxic CD8 clonotypes in ibrutinib-treated CLL. Clones were sequenced by immunoSEQ multiplex PCR, and TCRdb holds only the in-frame ones, with some missing. Of some 61,000 clones in the sample, about two thirds are singletons; the top ten hold approximately 5%. Sequenced here: PBMCs, sampled after 12 months of ibrutinib treatment. All receptors come from a human donor with chronic lymphocytic leukemia.

The chain is built from TRBV4-3 and TRBJ1-2; 7 bases are a match to TRBD1. V trimming: 0 bases; J trimming: 6 bases; junction bases outside the gene matches: 7. The germline gives CDR1 LGHNA, CDR2 YSLEER. There are 15 residues in the CDR3. The CDR3 loop reads CASSQDGRDSHGYTF. Written as DNA, the CDR3 is TGCGCCAGCAGCCAAGACGGGCGGGACAGCCATGGCTACACCTTC.

This clone showed up just a few times. In DNA form, the CDR3 reads TGTGCCATCAGTGAGTCGAAGGGGGGTAATTCACCCCTCCACTTT. Translation: CAISESKGGNSPLHF. The genes are TRBV10-3 and TRBJ1-6, with D maybe TRBD1 (6 bases). The V gene's germline CDR1 is ENHRY and CDR2 SYGVKD. With 0 bases removed from V and 6 bases from J, the gap between germline ends came to 9 bases. There are 15 residues in the CDR3.

J is TRBJ1-4 and V is TRBV7-9; D is perhaps TRBD1 (6 bases). The CDR3 runs 17 residues. The ends were cut back, 1 base at V and 0 bases at J, with 12 bases in the middle. CDR1 is SEHNR and CDR2 is FQNEAQ in the germline V gene (reference sequence). CDR3 bases: TGTGCCAGCAGCTTAGGGTTTGGGGACACAACTAATGAAAAACTGTTTTTT. Amino acids: CASSLGFGDTTNEKLFF.

V gene TRBV2 combines with J gene TRBJ1-1; perhaps TRBD1 as D (5 bases). The CDR3 extends over 13 amino acids. Trimming removed 7 bases at V and 7 bases at J, with 16 bases between. Per germline, CDR1 SNHLY and CDR2 FYNNEI. The CDR3 DNA is TGTGCCAGCACACAGGACGGAGGAAGTGAAGCTTTCTTT. It translates to CASTQDGGSEAFF. Combining the CDR3 with reference TRBV2 and TRBJ1-1 gives the whole variable domain EPEVTQTPSHQVTQMGQEVILRCVPISNHLYFYWYRQILGQKVEFLVSFYNNEISEKSEIFDDQFSVERPDGSNFTLKIRSTKLEDSAMYFCASTQDGGSEAFFGQGTRLTVV.

The rearrangement links TRBV15 to TRBJ2-5, with a weak D call TRBD1 (5 bases). The CDR3 spans 12 residues. Per germline, CDR1 LNHNV and CDR2 YYDKDF (reference sequence). Trimming left V 0 bases short and J 7 bases short, with 6 bases between. The CDR3 sequence is CATSRDQGTQYF. The CDR3 bases are TGTGCCACCAGCAGAGATCAGGGGACCCAGTACTTC.

The V and J genes are TRBV6-1 and TRBJ2-5; maybe TRBD1 (6 bases). This CDR3 contains 15 residues. Per the germline V gene, CDR1 is MNHNS and CDR2 is SASEGT. V shed 3 bases and J shed 7 bases, with 18 bases lying between them. CDR3: CASSEGRGGFATQYF. CDR3 coding DNA: TGTGCCAGCAGTGAGGGCAGGGGTGGCTTTGCGACCCAGTACTTC.

This clone was recorded only once. V usage is TRBV9 and J usage is TRBJ1-2; 7 nucleotides match TRBD1. The CDR3 has 17 amino acids. Germline assignment: CDR1 SGDLS and CDR2 YYNGEE. The V segment lost 3 bases and the J segment 0 bases; nucleotides outside the gene matches: 11. The CDR3 spells CASSAITGVQANYGYTF. The CDR3 DNA reads TGTGCCAGCAGCGCGATCACAGGGGTACAAGCTAACTATGGCTACACCTTC.

This clone was detected a few times. The CDR3 DNA follows: TGTGCCAGCAGCCCGGCCGGACCTGATAATTCACCCCTCCACTTT. This translates into CASSPAGPDNSPLHF. The V gene is TRBV5-6, the J gene TRBJ1-6; D unresolved. The CDR3 loop spans 15 amino acids. V was clipped by 4 bases and J by 5 bases, with 13 bases between them. Germline lookup yields CDR1 SGHDT and CDR2 YYEEEE.

The chain links TRBV4-2 to TRBJ2-5, with D hard to call. Trimming stripped 0 bases from V and 10 bases from J, with 3 bases between. The germline V gene encodes CDR1 LGHNA and CDR2 YNFKEQ. This CDR3 has 10 amino acids. The CDR3: CASSQEVQYF. The CDR3 coding sequence is TGTGCCAGCAGCCAAGAGGTCCAGTACTTC.

This clone was seen once. The gene calls are TRBV5-6 and TRBJ1-6; tentative D call: TRBD1 (6 bases). Trimming cost V 4 bases and J 11 bases, with 22 bases left between them. The CDR3 contains 16 residues. Looked up from germline, CDR1 is SGHDT and CDR2 is YYEEEE. CDR3 bases: TGTGCCAGCAGCCACAGCTTATCAGGGGCTTTGGCACCCCTCCACTTT. Translation: CASSHSLSGALAPLHF.

This sequence joins TRBV20-1 and TRBJ2-5; D ambiguous. Per germline, CDR1 DFQATT and CDR2 SNEGSKA (reference sequence). The CDR3 runs to 11 residues. V gave up 1 base and J gave up 13 bases, with 13 bases separating them. The CDR3 bases are TGCAGTGCTAGAGGAGGCCTGGACGCGTACTTC. This translates into CSARGGLDAYF.

The chain uses TRBV29-1 and TRBJ2-7; TRBD2 aligns across 8 bases. V lost 1 base and J lost 7; bases outside the gene matches: 6. Germline V gives CDR1 SQVTM, CDR2 ANQGSEA. The length of the CDR3 is 13 residues. The CDR3: CSVEVVRGGEQYF. CDR3 bases: TGCAGCGTTGAAGTGGTCCGCGGGGGGGAGCAGTACTTC.

This clone has a single count. The chain is built from TRBV18 and TRBJ1-5, with D possibly being TRBD1 (6 bases). This CDR3 has 15 residues. Trimming removed 0 bases from V and 7 bases from J, with 13 bases in between. The germline gives CDR1 KGHSH, CDR2 LQKENI. The CDR3 bases are TGTGCCAGCTCACCACCTGGGGGGGGCAGGCAGCCCCAGCATTTT. This sequence encodes CASSPPGGGRQPQHF.

The chain couples TRBV30 to TRBJ1-2, with D possibly TRBD1 on 6 matching bases. The CDR3 covers 13 residues. Germline V lookup: CDR1 GTSNPN, CDR2 SVGIG (reference sequence). Trimming pared 2 bases from V and 5 bases from J, leaving 12 bases between. The CDR3 coding sequence is TGTGCCTGGAGTCCTTCTAGGGGGTATGGCTACACCTTC. Translation: CAWSPSRGYGYTF.

The chain employs TRBV28 and TRBJ1-5, with D tentatively TRBD1 (6 bases). The CDR3 is made up of 15 amino acids. V gave up 4 bases and J gave up 9 bases, with 19 bases separating them. Germline V gene sequence: CDR1 MDHEN, CDR2 SYDVKM. The CDR3 DNA sequence: TGTGCCAGCAGTTCCCCCCGAGGGGGGGATCTGCCCCAGCATTTT. Encoded protein: CASSSPRGGDLPQHF.

The chain recombines TRBV7-3 with TRBJ1-2; 9 bases agree with TRBD1. V gave up 3 bases and J gave up 3 bases; unmatched junction bases: 2. CDR1 and CDR2 from the germline V gene are SGHTA and FQGTGA. The CDR3 totals 14 residues. The CDR3 sequence is CASSLGTGHYGYTF. CDR3 nucleotide sequence: TGTGCCAGCAGCTTGGGGACAGGGCACTATGGCTACACCTTC.

This chain uses TRBV5-5 with TRBJ1-6; D is perhaps TRBD1 (5 bases). Germline V gene data show CDR1 as SGHKS and CDR2 as YYEKEE (reference sequence). V was trimmed by 2 bases and J by 0 bases, leaving 12 bases between them. This CDR3 comprises 17 residues. The CDR3 nucleotides read TGTGCCAGCAGCTTAGGGGCACGGCCCTCCTATAATTCACCCCTCCACTTT. It codes for CASSLGARPSYNSPLHF.

The CDR3 nucleotides read TGTGCCAGCAGCTTGGGGTCCGGATACGAGCAGTACTTC. It codes for CASSLGSGYEQYF. This chain links TRBV5-4 with TRBJ2-7; D remains unclear. This CDR3 spans 13 amino acids. The V end was cut by 0 bases, the J end by 4 bases, with 8 bases between. Germline lookup yields CDR1 SGHNT and CDR2 YYREEE (reference sequence).

This sequence joins TRBV19 and TRBJ1-1; D is unresolved. CDR1 and CDR2 from the germline V gene are LNHDA and SQIVND (reference sequence). The length of the CDR3 is 12 residues. V lost 6 bases to trimming and J lost 5 bases, with 10 bases between them. The DNA of the CDR3 is TGTGCCAGTAGCAACTCCCGGACTGAAGCTTTCTTT. Protein sequence: CASSNSRTEAFF. The full variable domain, its missing parts supplied by reference TRBV19 and TRBJ1-1, is DGGITQSPKYLFRKEGQNVTLSCEQNLNHDAMYWYRQDPGQGLRLIYYSQIVNDFQKGDIAEGYSVSREKKESFPLTVTSAQKNPTAFYLCASSNSRTEAFFGQGTRLTVV.

The V and J genes are TRBV6-5 and TRBJ1-1, with a tentative D call TRBD1 (5 bases). Deletions cut 0 bases from V and 12 bases from J, with 11 bases between. CDR3 length equals 12 residues. Germline V gene lookup returns CDR1 MNHEY and CDR2 SVGAGI. CDR3 coding DNA: TGTGCCAGCAGTTACTCGGGGGGTTTAACTTTCTTT. It encodes CASSYSGGLTFF.

The rearrangement joins TRBV4-3 to TRBJ2-2; weak D call: TRBD2 (6 bases). Germline CDR1 is LGHNA and CDR2 is YSLEER. The CDR3 totals 18 residues. The germline V and J ends were trimmed by 4 bases and 6 bases, with 24 bases remaining between them. Here the CDR3 DNA reads TGCGCCAGCAGCCTAAACCCCGTGGACCCGGAGGGAGCCGGGGAGCTGTTTTTT. Its translation is CASSLNPVDPEGAGELFF.

This clone was detected only once. The chain has TRBV7-2 and TRBJ1-2; 7 bases align to TRBD1. J gave up 4 bases and V 4 bases, and 9 bases lay outside the gene matches. This CDR3 has 15 residues. Germline V gene sequence: CDR1 SGHTA, CDR2 FQGNSA. CDR3 coding DNA: TGTGCCAGCAGCTCGGGGACAGTACCCCTCTATGGCTACACCTTC. This sequence encodes CASSSGTVPLYGYTF.

This chain uses TRBV11-3 with TRBJ1-1; D gene unclear. Germline V gene sequence: CDR1 SGHNT, CDR2 YENEEA. The ends were cut back, 0 bases at V and 6 bases at J, with 11 bases in the middle. The CDR3 sequence is 14 residues long. CDR3 in amino acids: CASSLDHVGSEAFF. The CDR3 DNA follows: TGTGCCAGCAGCTTAGATCATGTAGGATCTGAAGCTTTCTTT.

This clone was picked up one time. The chain has TRBV6-5 and TRBJ2-2; no clear D. The CDR3 consists of 14 residues. V was trimmed by 2 bases and J by 4 bases, leaving 8 bases between them. Germline CDR1 is MNHEY and CDR2 is SVGAGI. The CDR3 here is CASSYGQITGELFF. CDR3 DNA: TGTGCCAGCAGTTACGGGCAGATCACCGGGGAGCTGTTTTTT.

V usage is TRBV13 and J usage is TRBJ2-3; 12 nucleotides line up with TRBD2. Germline-derived CDR1 and CDR2 are PRHDT and FYEKMQ (reference sequence). The CDR3 length is 16 residues. The V gene end was trimmed by 5 bases and the J gene end by 6 bases; junction bases not matched to a gene: 9. The CDR3 loop is CASSQPTSGGADTQYF. CDR3 sequence (DNA): TGTGCCAGCAGCCAGCCGACTAGCGGGGGCGCGGATACGCAGTATTTT.

The chain is built from TRBV9 and TRBJ2-3; 7 bases align to TRBD1. From germline, CDR1 is SGDLS and CDR2 YYNGEE. This CDR3 is 13 amino acids long. Trimming cost V 4 bases and J 4 bases; bases outside gene matches: 3. This chain's CDR3 is CASSLDRPDTQYF. The CDR3 DNA reads as TGTGCCAGCAGCTTGGACAGGCCAGATACGCAGTATTTT.

The genes are TRBV10-3 and TRBJ1-6, with D perhaps TRBD1 (6 bases). V was trimmed by 8 bases and J by 8 bases, leaving 10 bases between them. Germline V CDR1 and CDR2: ENHRY, SYGVKD. The CDR3 consists of 12 residues. The CDR3 loop is CAIGRGDSPLHF. CDR3 nucleotides: TGTGCCATCGGTAGGGGGGATTCACCCCTCCACTTT.

As DNA, the CDR3 is TGTGCCAGCAGCCTACGGACCTCTCAAAAACTGTTTTTT. It is translated as CASSLRTSQKLFF. This sequence joins TRBV7-2 and TRBJ1-4; D is unclear. With 5 bases removed from V and 9 bases from J, the gap between germline ends came to 13 bases. Per germline, CDR1 SGHTA and CDR2 FQGNSA. The CDR3 runs to 13 residues.

The chain employs TRBV9 and TRBJ1-3; D may be TRBD1 (5 bases). Germline V gene data show CDR1 as SGDLS and CDR2 as YYNGEE. The CDR3 runs 17 residues. V gave up 0 bases and J gave up 0 bases, with 13 bases separating them. CDR3 residues: CASSVALGGVSGNTIYF. The CDR3 nucleotides are TGTGCCAGCAGCGTAGCTCTCGGGGGAGTCTCTGGAAACACCATATATTTT.

This sequence joins TRBV15 and TRBJ2-1, with D unclear. There are 13 residues in the CDR3. Germline V gives CDR1 LNHNV, CDR2 YYDKDF (reference sequence). Trimming left V 0 bases short and J 13 bases short, with 13 bases between. CDR3 amino acids: CATSRDPTFLQFF. DNA of the CDR3: TGTGCCACCAGCAGAGATCCGACCTTCCTACAGTTCTTC.

The rearrangement uses TRBV27 and TRBJ1-1; maybe TRBD1 (5 bases). CDR3 length: 13 residues. Trimming removed 6 bases from V and 4 bases from J, with 12 bases in between. Germline lookup yields CDR1 MNHEY and CDR2 SMNVEV (reference sequence). CDR3 amino acids: CASRSRVFTEAFF. The CDR3, as DNA: TGTGCCAGCAGAAGCAGGGTGTTCACTGAAGCTTTCTTT.

This chain connects TRBV5-1 to TRBJ2-6; TRBD1 matches 7 bases. V shed 1 base and J 4 bases; nucleotides not matched to a gene: 11. The CDR3 length is 18 residues. Germline CDR1 is SGHRS and CDR2 is YFSETQ. Written as DNA, the CDR3 is TGCGCCAGCAGCTTGCGCACTAGGGGGCCCTCGGGGGCCAACGTCCTGACTTTC. Protein: CASSLRTRGPSGANVLTF.